This paragraph reports one T cell receptor (beta chain). These data belong to a study of control samples from healthy donors and cancer patients. The CDR3 covers 15 residues. Germline V lookup: CDR1 SEHNR, CDR2 FQNEAQ (reference sequence). Trimming took 5 bases from V and 1 from J, leaving 13 bases between them. The method was immunoSEQ multiplex PCR; TCRdb's version includes in-frame clones alone and lacks a portion of them. Of 82,000 or so clones listed, approximately 94% are singletons. The sample consisted of blood. This TCR was recovered from a woman younger than 30 in good health. This chain joins TRBV7-9 and TRBJ2-3; D call uncertain. CDR3 sequence: CASSPVLGRTDTQYF. The CDR3 DNA sequence: TGTGCCAGCAGCCCAGTCTTAGGCCGCACAGATACGCAGTATTTT.